This T cell receptor (beta chain) was sequenced during a study of T cell repertoires in cytomegalovirus infection. In the case of this clonotype: Lacking the conserved final phenylalanine or tryptophan, this CDR3 likely reflects a read error.

TCRdb redid the calling of the reads with MiXCR, one entry per CDR3 protein. In the table there are hundreds of thousands of distinct CDR3 sequences, less than 40% of which are singletons. The CDR3 length is 14 residues. The germline V gene encodes CDR1 SGHTA and CDR2 FQGTGA. This TCR was recovered from a human donor in good health (CMV status not recorded). Some clones in this sample may be carry-over from other donors' samples. This chain uses TRBV7-3 with TRBJ1-1; D possibly corresponds to TRBD1 (5 bases). Sequenced input: PBMCs. The CDR3: CASSLEGRNTEAFC. CDR3 coding DNA: TGTGCCAGCAGCCTCGAGGGGCGAAACACGGAAGCTTTCTGT.